These T cell receptor beta chains were read from a single sample in a study of a mutant IDH1 vaccine in newly diagnosed glioma. Only in-frame clones appear in the TCRdb table, and some are missing; sequencing was by immunoSEQ multiplex PCR. The table shows 60,000 to 100,000 clones, with more than 70% occurring only once. Antigen specificity for these receptors is unknown. The material was PBMCs, obtained from a glioma patient whose treatment included an IDH1 peptide vaccine. Source of these receptors: a woman aged 45-65 years with glioma. Both conserved end residues are part of each CDR3. A D gene is named only where the DNA matches it firmly. Part of the rows lack a size; the others show once, few, many or a class for expanded clones.

V,D,J,size,CDR3,DNA
TRBV5-5,TRBD1,TRBJ1-1,-,CASSILTGGRLGTEAFF,TGTGCCAGCAGCATCCTGACAGGGGGCAGGCTGGGCACTGAAGCTTTCTTT
TRBV27,-,TRBJ1-2,-,CASSTRQLTNYGYTF,TGTGCCAGCAGTACACGACAGCTAACTAACTATGGCTACACCTTC
TRBV27,-,TRBJ2-2,-,CASSQHTGELFF,TGTGCCAGCAGTCAACACACCGGGGAGCTGTTTTTT
TRBV6-5,-,TRBJ2-3,-,CASKIGISTDTQYF,TGTGCCAGCAAAATAGGAATAAGCACAGATACGCAGTATTTT
TRBV7-7,-,TRBJ2-3,-,CASSLGSNADTQYF,TGTGCTAGCAGCTTAGGCAGCAACGCAGATACGCAGTATTTT
TRBV19,-,TRBJ2-5,-,CASSTLLGRQETQYF,TGTGCCAGTAGTACCCTACTAGGGCGCCAAGAGACCCAGTACTTC
TRBV28,TRBD2,TRBJ2-7,-,CASRPSSGRGPYEQYF,TGTGCCAGCAGACCCTCCAGCGGGAGGGGCCCCTACGAGCAGTACTTC
TRBV7-2,-,TRBJ1-5,-,CASSLGNQPQHF,TGTGCCAGCAGCTTAGGGAATCAGCCCCAGCATTTT
TRBV28,-,TRBJ1-5,-,CASSLKGLSNQPQHF,TGTGCCAGCAGTTTGAAGGGGCTTAGCAATCAGCCCCAGCATTTT
TRBV11-2,-,TRBJ1-4,-,CASSPQRATNEKLFF,TGTGCCAGCAGCCCGCAAAGGGCAACTAATGAAAAACTGTTTTTT
TRBV7-9,TRBD1,TRBJ2-7,-,CASSSGTGGPHEQYF,TGTGCCAGCAGCTCAGGGACAGGGGGACCCCACGAGCAGTACTTC
TRBV11-2,TRBD1,TRBJ1-6,-,CASSLQGDSPLHF,TGTGCCAGCAGCTTACAGGGGGATTCACCCCTCCACTTT
TRBV28,TRBD1,TRBJ1-6,-,CASRLGTAYNSPLHF,TGTGCCAGCAGGTTAGGGACAGCCTATAATTCACCCCTCCACTTT
TRBV29-1,TRBD2,TRBJ2-3,-,CSVEGTGGSADTQYF,TGCAGCGTTGAAGGAACGGGAGGGTCAGCGGATACGCAGTATTTT
TRBV6-6,-,TRBJ2-5,-,CASSYYRGETQYF,TGTGCCAGCAGTTACTATAGGGGGGAGACCCAGTACTTC
TRBV7-9,TRBD1,TRBJ2-7,-,CASSLAQGDYEQYF,TGTGCCAGCAGCTTAGCACAGGGGGACTACGAGCAGTACTTC
TRBV5-4,TRBD2,TRBJ2-7,-,CASSEGLAGGGYEQYF,TGTGCCAGCAGCGAGGGACTAGCGGGAGGAGGGTACGAGCAGTACTTC
TRBV9,-,TRBJ1-1,few,CASSEQIRGEAFF,TGTGCCAGCAGCGAACAAATCAGGGGAGAAGCTTTCTTT
TRBV7-2,-,TRBJ2-7,-,CASSFGGWSSYEQYF,TGTGCCAGCAGCTTTGGGGGCTGGAGCTCCTACGAGCAGTACTTC
TRBV11-2,-,TRBJ1-1,-,CASSLEPGIYTEAFF,TGTGCCAGCAGCTTAGAGCCGGGGATCTACACTGAAGCTTTCTTT
TRBV5-6,TRBD1,TRBJ1-6,-,CASSLAAGGNSPLHF,TGTGCCAGCAGCTTGGCGGCAGGGGGCAATTCACCCCTCCACTTT
TRBV5-4,TRBD2,TRBJ2-5,-,CASSFSGSQETQYF,TGTGCCAGCAGCTTTAGCGGGAGCCAAGAGACCCAGTACTTC
TRBV11-2,TRBD2,TRBJ2-1,-,CASSSPGSGAYNEQFF,TGTGCCAGCAGCTCCCCAGGTAGCGGGGCCTACAATGAGCAGTTCTTC
TRBV27,-,TRBJ2-5,once,CASSHRRDQETQYF,TGTGCCAGCAGTCATCGACGCGATCAAGAGACCCAGTACTTC